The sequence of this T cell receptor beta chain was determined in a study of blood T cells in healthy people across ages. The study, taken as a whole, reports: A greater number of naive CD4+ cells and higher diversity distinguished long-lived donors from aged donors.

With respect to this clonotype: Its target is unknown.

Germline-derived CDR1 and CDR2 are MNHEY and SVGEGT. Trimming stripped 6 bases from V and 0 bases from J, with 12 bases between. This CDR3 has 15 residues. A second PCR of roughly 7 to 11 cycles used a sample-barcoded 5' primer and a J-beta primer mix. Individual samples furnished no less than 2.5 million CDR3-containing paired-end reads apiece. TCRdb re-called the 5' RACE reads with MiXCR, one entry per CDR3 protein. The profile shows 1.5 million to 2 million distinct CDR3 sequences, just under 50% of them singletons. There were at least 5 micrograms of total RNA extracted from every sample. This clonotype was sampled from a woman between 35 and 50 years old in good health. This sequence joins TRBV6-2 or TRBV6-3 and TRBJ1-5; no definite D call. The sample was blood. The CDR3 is CASRWTEDSNQPQHF. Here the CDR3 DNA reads TGTGCCAGCAGATGGACGGAAGATAGCAATCAGCCCCAGCATTTT.